Listed here are 10 T cell receptor beta chains from one sample, sequenced in a study of T-cell memory formation after mild COVID-19. TCRdb used MiXCR to reprocess the 5' RACE reads, holding one entry per CDR3 protein. The data hold just under 150,000 distinct CDR3 sequences, with 15% to 20% observed a single time. The sample was PBMCs or a T cell subset sorted from them (not recorded which). All receptors derive from an adult woman who had mild COVID-19 (a few samples of this study predate the infection). Cell type and time point are not known.

Only a few counts were recorded for this clonotype. The V call is TRBV30, the J call TRBJ2-2, with D maybe TRBD2 (5 bases). Trimming shortened V by 2 bases and J by 2 bases, and 24 bases separated the two germline ends. Germline V gene sequence: CDR1 GTSNPN, CDR2 SVGIG (reference sequence). The CDR3 consists of 19 residues. The DNA of the CDR3 is TGTGCCTGGAGTCCGCGCGGCATGGGCCTCGGACTTAACACCGGGGAGCTGTTTTTT. Protein product: CAWSPRGMGLGLNTGELFF.

The table lists this clonotype with a few counts. The chain joins TRBV7-9 to TRBJ2-2; TRBD1 matches 10 bases. Per germline, CDR1 SEHNR and CDR2 FQNEAQ (reference sequence). The CDR3 has 15 amino acids. V gave up 5 bases and J gave up 4 bases; unmatched junction bases: 4. CDR3 amino acids: CASSPGTGVTGELFF. The CDR3 nucleotides are TGTGCCAGCAGCCCCGGGACAGGGGTCACCGGGGAGCTGTTTTTT. The whole variable domain, filled in from reference TRBV7-9 and TRBJ2-2, reads DTGVSQNPRHKITKRGQNVTFRCDPISEHNRLYWYRQTLGQGPEFLTYFQNEAQLEKSRLLSDRFSAERPKGSFSTLEIQRTEQGDSAMYLCASSPGTGVTGELFFGEGSRLTVL.

The rearrangement links TRBV10-3 to TRBJ2-2; D is unresolved. Trimming took off 2 bases at V and 6 bases at J, with 10 bases between the two ends. The germline CDR1 and CDR2 sequences are ENHRY and SYGVKD. The CDR3 is made up of 14 amino acids. The CDR3 reads CAISETGLPGELFF. The CDR3 DNA reads as TGTGCCATCAGTGAGACGGGTCTTCCCGGGGAGCTGTTTTTT.

The table lists this clonotype with a few counts. The chain joins TRBV9 to TRBJ2-7; D is uncertain. The CDR3 contains 14 residues. Trimming took 0 bases from V and 5 from J, leaving 12 bases between them. CDR1 and CDR2 (germline): SGDLS, YYNGEE. The CDR3 region has the DNA TGTGCCAGCAGCGTAGGTGTTAGTTTCGACGAGCAGTACTTC. This translates into CASSVGVSFDEQYF.

This clonotype was counted a few times. The rearrangement links TRBV11-2 to TRBJ2-1; D is perhaps TRBD1 (5 bases). The CDR3 is 15 amino acids. Trimming shortened V by 0 bases and J by 6 bases, and 12 bases separated the two germline ends. Germline V gives CDR1 SGHAT, CDR2 FQNNGV. CDR3 residues: CASSLDKGLANEQFF. The DNA of the CDR3 is TGTGCCAGCAGCTTAGATAAGGGGCTGGCCAATGAGCAGTTCTTC.

This clonotype was seen more than once but under ten times. The chain employs TRBV5-1 and TRBJ2-3; D perhaps matches TRBD2 (6 bases). Per the germline V gene, CDR1 is SGHRS and CDR2 is YFSETQ. The CDR3 length is 16 residues. V gave up 3 bases and J gave up 2 bases, with 16 bases separating them. The CDR3 reads CASSWAAGLNTDTQYF. CDR3 in DNA: TGCGCCAGCAGCTGGGCGGCGGGACTGAACACAGATACGCAGTATTTT.

CDR3 nucleotide sequence: TGTGCCAGCCGTCCAGCGGGAGCGGGCAATGAGCAGTTCTTC. Its translation: CASRPAGAGNEQFF. This chain links TRBV12-3 or TRBV12-4 with TRBJ2-1; 8 positions agree with TRBD2. V gave up 8 bases and J gave up 6 bases; unmatched junction bases: 9. This CDR3 is built from 14 residues.

CDR3 sequence reads: CASSQEWGQGPRTVGQPQHF. CDR3 nucleotides: TGCGCCAGCAGCCAAGAGTGGGGACAGGGACCCCGTACAGTAGGACAGCCCCAGCATTTT. This chain links TRBV4-1 with TRBJ1-5; 9 nucleotides line up with TRBD1. Germline trimming cut 0 bases from V and 7 bases from J; bases unmatched to any gene: 19. The CDR3 has 20 residues. In germline, CDR1 is MGHRA, CDR2 YSYEKL.

The chain links TRBV29-1 to TRBJ2-1; possible D gene TRBD2, 6 bases. The V end lost 5 bases, the J end lost 6 bases, and 14 bases lay between the germline ends. Looked up from germline, CDR1 is SQVTM and CDR2 is ANQGSEA. The CDR3 sequence is 13 residues long. The CDR3 coding sequence is TGCAGCGTTAGGGCCGTGGGGGGCAATGAGCAGTTCTTC. As protein: CSVRAVGGNEQFF.

The genes are TRBV3-2 and TRBJ2-4; the DNA was not compared with TRBD1, the D call given in the table. TRBV3-2 is noted as a pseudogene. CDR3 length: 11 residues. CDR3 in DNA: TGTGCCATCTTAACCCCCGGCATTCAGTACTTC. This sequence encodes CAILTPGIQYF.